One and the same sample provided the 30 T cell receptor beta chains below, sequenced in a study of shared clonotypes between healthy human individuals. Produced via immunoSEQ multiplex PCR; TCRdb's table is partial and in-frame only. The repertoire holds about half a million clones, roughly 80% seen once, with roughly 13% in the top ten. Sequencing input: PBMCs. The source is a woman between 40 and 50 years old in good health. Some clones in this sample may be carry-over from other donors' samples.

CDR3 coding DNA: TGTGCCATCAGTGTCGGACTAGCTACCTACGAGCAGTACTTC. Its translation: CAISVGLATYEQYF. The chain carries TRBV10-3 and TRBJ2-7, with TRBD2 matching over 8 bases. The CDR3 has 14 residues. The V gene end was trimmed by 4 bases and the J gene end by 2 bases; junction bases not matched to a gene: 4. Looked up from germline, CDR1 is ENHRY and CDR2 is SYGVKD.

The chain joins TRBV5-6 to TRBJ1-1, with a weak D call TRBD1 (5 bases). The length of the CDR3 is 15 residues. V was pared by 4 bases and J by 3 bases, with 16 bases between. Germline V gene lookup returns CDR1 SGHDT and CDR2 YYEEEE. The CDR3 sequence is CASSPGGGGYTEAFF. The DNA for the CDR3 is TGTGCCAGCAGCCCTGGCGGTGGGGGTTACACTGAAGCTTTCTTT.

Notes on this clone: With a far larger clone one base away, a read error is the likely cause. Other DNA variants within this sample encode the same CDR3. The chain joins TRBV18 to TRBJ2-1, with unresolved D. Trimming cost V 1 base and J 10 bases, with 8 bases left between them. The CDR3 is 12 residues long. The germline V gene has CDR1 KGHSH and CDR2 LQKENI. DNA of the CDR3: TGTGCCAGCTCACCACTACCGTACGAGCAGTTCTTC. It encodes CASSPLPYEQFF. Complete variable domain (other parts from reference TRBV18 and TRBJ2-1): NAGVMQNPRHLVRRRGQEARLRCSPMKGHSHVYWYRQLPEEGLKFMVYLQKENIIDESGMPKERFSAEFPKEGPSILRIQQVVRGDSAAYFCASSPLPYEQFFGPGTRLTVL.

The chain combines TRBV10-3 with TRBJ1-2, with a possible D match to TRBD1 (5 bases). V lost 0 bases, J lost 7 bases, and 18 bases lay in between. CDR1 is ENHRY and CDR2 is SYGVKD in the germline V gene. This CDR3 has 16 residues. Here the CDR3 reads CAISESGVRDLGGYTF. In nucleotides, the CDR3 is TGTGCCATCAGTGAGTCGGGAGTCAGGGACCTGGGTGGCTACACCTTC.

About this clone: A read error is the likely source, as a far larger clone sits one nucleotide away. CDR3 nucleotide sequence: TGCGCCAGCAGCCCTCAGATTGGGTTGGAGGAGCAGTACTTC. Translated: CASSPQIGLEEQYF. The V call is TRBV4-1, the J call TRBJ2-7, with D uncertain. V was shortened by 4 bases and J by 7 bases, with 17 bases between the two germline ends. The length of the CDR3 is 14 residues. CDR1 and CDR2 (germline): MGHRA, YSYEKL.

A remark on this clone: The likely explanation is a read error, given a far larger clone one base away. Other DNA sequences in the sample encode the same CDR3. This chain connects TRBV29-1 to TRBJ2-3; 12 bases are shared with TRBD2. The CDR3 is 11 residues long. Germline CDR1 and CDR2: SQVTM and ANQGSEA. Here the CDR3 reads CSVGRTSGTRF. In DNA form, the CDR3 reads TGCAGCGTTGGTAGGACTAGCGGGACCCGTTTT.

The chain carries TRBV5-8 and TRBJ1-1; D is undetermined. With 2 bases removed from V and 3 bases from J, the gap between germline ends came to 8 bases. This CDR3 is 13 amino acids long. Germline CDR1 reads SGHTS; CDR2 reads YDEGEE. CDR3 sequence reads: CASSLIGDTEAFF. The CDR3 bases are TGTGCCAGCAGCTTAATCGGTGACACTGAAGCTTTCTTT.

The V call is TRBV5-1, the J call TRBJ2-6; 7 bases line up with TRBD1. With V trimmed by 3 bases and J by 0 bases, 3 bases remained unmatched. The CDR3 contains 16 residues. CDR1 is SGHRS and CDR2 is YFSETQ in the germline V gene. The CDR3, as DNA: TGCGCCAGCAGCTCGGGACAGAACTCTGGGGCCAACGTCCTGACTTTC. It is translated as CASSSGQNSGANVLTF.

With regard to this clone: Only one base separates this from a far larger clonotype, so it likely reflects a read error. This sample also contains other DNA sequences that code for the same CDR3. This chain joins TRBV28 and TRBJ1-3; no definite D call. V dropped 8 bases and J dropped 4 bases, with 9 bases sitting between them. This CDR3 has 12 amino acids. The germline V gene has CDR1 MDHEN and CDR2 SYDVKM. Here the CDR3 DNA reads TGTGCCAGCGTGGAGACAGGAAACACCATATATTTT. This encodes CASVETGNTIYF.

Regarding this clone: An end of the junction differs from the germline gene, which may be a read error. This chain connects TRBV6-5 to TRBJ2-7; tentatively, D is TRBD1 (6 bases). This CDR3 contains 15 residues. Germline loops: CDR1 MNHEY, CDR2 SVGAGI. The CDR3 region has the DNA TGTGTCAGCAGTTACTCTGAGACAGGAGCATACGAGCAGTACTTC. Residues: CVSSYSETGAYEQYF.

This clone has just one count. A read error likely explains this, since a far larger clone differs by one base. The sample holds other DNA sequences that translate to the same CDR3. The V gene is TRBV28, the J gene TRBJ1-5, with D uncertain. Germline CDR1 is MDHEN and CDR2 is SYDVKM. The CDR3 has 15 amino acids. CDR3 in DNA: TGTGCCAGCACCCCGGGTGGTGGCATCTATCAGCCACAGCATTTT. It encodes CASTPGGGIYQPQHF.

This clone occurred once. Given a much more abundant clone one base away, this may be a read error. V and J are TRBV10-3 and TRBJ2-5; possibly TRBD1 for D (5 bases). The germline V gene encodes CDR1 ENHRY and CDR2 SYGVKD. Trimming removed 6 bases from V and 9 bases from J, with 17 bases in between. The CDR3 loop spans 13 amino acids. The CDR3 here is CAIRTWPEGAQYF. DNA for the CDR3: TGTGCCATCAGGACATGGCCGGAAGGGGCCCAGTACTTC.

The chain couples TRBV5-1 to TRBJ2-5; D ambiguous. The CDR3 totals 14 residues. Trimming stripped 4 bases from V and 1 base from J, with 11 bases between. Germline values: CDR1 SGHRS, CDR2 YFSETQ. For the CDR3, the DNA is TGCGCCAGCAGCCCGACCGGCGGCCAAGAGACCCAGTACTTC. The encoded protein is CASSPTGGQETQYF.

V is TRBV6-1 and J is TRBJ1-2; D call uncertain. V shed 0 bases and J shed 3 bases, with 11 bases lying between them. The CDR3 is 15 amino acids. CDR1 and CDR2 (germline): MNHNS, SASEGT. CDR3 nucleotides: TGTGCCAGCAGTGAAGCGGGCGGATTGGACTATGGCTACACCTTC. It yields the protein CASSEAGGLDYGYTF.

The sample holds one count of this clone. This likely came from a read error, as a far larger clone is one base away. The chain joins TRBV7-9 to TRBJ2-5; D is ambiguous. The germline gives CDR1 SEHNR, CDR2 FQNEAQ (reference sequence). The CDR3 runs to 15 residues. In DNA, the CDR3 is TGTGCCAGCAGCCCGCCCTTCAGGTTCGGCTACGAGCAGCACTTC. It specifies CASSPPFRFGYEQHF.

This clone was seen a handful of times. A read error may be the cause here, since a much bigger clone is one base away. This CDR3 is also generated by other DNA sequences in the sample. V usage is TRBV11-2 and J usage is TRBJ2-7; D is tentatively TRBD1 or TRBD2 (6 bases each). Germline values: CDR1 SGHAT, CDR2 FQNNGV. This CDR3 has 15 residues. The CDR3 protein is CASSQVRGRSYEQYF. CDR3 sequence (DNA): TGTGCCAGCAGCCAAGTTCGGGGGCGTAGCTACGAGCAGTACTTT.

The gene calls are TRBV16 and TRBJ2-1; 8 nucleotides line up with TRBD2. Trimming cost V 0 bases and J 2 bases; bases outside gene matches: 6. CDR1 and CDR2 (germline): KGHSY, FQNENV. The CDR3 has 17 residues. CDR3 sequence reads: CASSQSGGLGTYNEQFF. CDR3 coding DNA: TGTGCCAGCAGCCAATCTGGGGGACTAGGGACCTACAATGAGCAGTTCTTC.

This clone has a single count. The V gene is TRBV27, the J gene TRBJ2-1; a weak D match, TRBD2 (6 bases). Trimming took off 5 bases at V and 7 bases at J, with 21 bases between the two ends. The CDR3 has 16 amino acids. Germline V CDR1 and CDR2: MNHEY, SMNVEV (reference sequence). In nucleotides, the CDR3 is TGTGCCAGCAGTGAACAGCGCGCGGGAAGTGCAAATGAGCAGTTCTTC. It translates to CASSEQRAGSANEQFF.

Comments on this clone: A far more abundant clone sits one base away, making this likely a read error. J is TRBJ2-7 and V is TRBV15; the D is unclear. There are 14 residues in the CDR3. CDR1 and CDR2 (germline): LNHNV, YYDKDF (reference sequence). V shed 0 bases and J shed 6 bases, with 12 bases lying between them. The CDR3 spells CATSRDPAQCEQYF. The CDR3 DNA follows: TGTGCCACCAGCAGAGATCCCGCCCAATGCGAGCAGTACTTC.

This chain links TRBV5-1 with TRBJ1-4, with 8 bases identical to TRBD1. Germline trimming cut 4 bases from V and 8 bases from J; bases unmatched to any gene: 10. The CDR3 is made up of 15 amino acids. Germline values: CDR1 SGHRS, CDR2 YFSETQ. The CDR3 DNA is TGCGCCAGCAGCCCTGGAGTACAGGGGGAGGAAAAACTGTTTTTT. It codes for CASSPGVQGEEKLFF.

The rearrangement links TRBV6-1 to TRBJ1-1, with D perhaps matching TRBD1 (5 bases). This CDR3 region has 13 residues. The germline gives CDR1 MNHNS, CDR2 SASEGT. V gave up 5 bases and J gave up 7 bases, with 14 bases separating them. The CDR3 nucleotides are TGTGCCAGCAGTTATGGGACGCCTCGTGAAGCTTTCTTT. Amino acid sequence: CASSYGTPREAFF.

The chain links TRBV27 to TRBJ2-7; possible D gene TRBD2, 6 bases. Germline lookup yields CDR1 MNHEY and CDR2 SMNVEV (reference sequence). Trimming shortened V by 2 bases and J by 2 bases, and 13 bases separated the two germline ends. This CDR3 spans 15 amino acids. CDR3 nucleotides: TGTGCCAGCAGTTTAGGAGGGAGACCCGCCTACGAGCAGTACTTC. Residues: CASSLGGRPAYEQYF.

This clone was observed at least ten times. Within the sample, other DNA sequences also encode this same CDR3. This chain links TRBV28 with TRBJ2-1; a possible D gene is TRBD1 (6 bases). Trimming removed 5 bases from V and 8 bases from J, with 16 bases in between. CDR1 and CDR2 (germline): MDHEN, SYDVKM. The CDR3 loop spans 14 amino acids. CDR3 nucleotides: TGTGCCAGCAGTGTGACAGGTTTGGTCGATGAGCAGTTCTTC. It codes for CASSVTGLVDEQFF.

This sequence joins TRBV6-1 and TRBJ2-7; D gene ambiguous. Trimming pared 5 bases from V and 5 bases from J, leaving 16 bases between. The germline CDR1 and CDR2 sequences are MNHNS and SASEGT. CDR3 length: 14 amino acids. CDR3 bases: TGTGCCAGCAGTACGGCCCCCCGAGGCGACGAGCAGTACTTC. Its protein product is CASSTAPRGDEQYF.

The chain couples TRBV10-3 to TRBJ1-2; 7 nucleotides align to TRBD1. The CDR3 is 14 residues long. V dropped 3 bases and J dropped 3; count of bases not matched to a gene: 4. Germline assignment: CDR1 ENHRY and CDR2 SYGVKD. Here the CDR3 DNA reads TGTGCCATCAGTGAAAAAGGGACAGACTATGGCTACACCTTC. Translation gives CAISEKGTDYGYTF.

This clone has only one observation. A read error is possible here, since a much larger clone lies one base away. This chain joins TRBV6-1 and TRBJ1-1, with D unclear. CDR3 length equals 13 residues. The V end lost 4 bases, the J end lost 3 bases, and 9 bases lay between the germline ends. CDR1 is MNHNS and CDR2 is SASEGT in the germline V gene. In DNA form, the CDR3 reads TGTGCCAGCAGTGCCCGGGAGGACACTGAAGCTTTCTTT. As protein: CASSAREDTEAFF.

The rearrangement joins TRBV7-9 to TRBJ2-1, with TRBD2 matching over 11 bases. The V and J ends lost 7 bases and 5 bases, in that order; junction bases with no gene match: 7. Germline V CDR1 and CDR2: SEHNR, FQNEAQ (reference sequence). The CDR3 has 15 amino acids. The CDR3 DNA reads TGTGCCAGCAACGCACTAGCGGGAGTCCACAATGAGCAGTTCTTC. Amino acid sequence: CASNALAGVHNEQFF.

The CDR3 loop reads CASRRQGRNTGELFF. Here the CDR3 DNA reads TGTGCCAGCAGAAGACAGGGCCGGAACACCGGGGAGCTGTTTTTT. The rearrangement uses TRBV28 and TRBJ2-2; TRBD1 matches at 7 bases. Germline V lookup: CDR1 MDHEN, CDR2 SYDVKM. The CDR3 has 15 residues. V lost 6 bases to trimming and J lost 1 base; unmatched junction nucleotides: 5.

V usage is TRBV27 and J usage is TRBJ2-7; 10 nucleotides match TRBD1. Trimming at V came to 4 bases and at J to 0 bases, leaving 6 bases not matched to a gene. Germline V gene data show CDR1 as MNHEY and CDR2 as SMNVEV (reference sequence). This CDR3 is 16 amino acids long. CDR3 residues: CASSSRQGAISYEQYF. The DNA of the CDR3 is TGTGCCAGCAGTTCCAGACAGGGGGCAATCTCCTACGAGCAGTACTTC.

The V gene is TRBV30, the J gene TRBJ1-2; TRBD1 might be the D (5 bases). V shed 7 bases and J shed 5 bases, with 23 bases lying between them. Germline-derived CDR1 and CDR2 are GTSNPN and SVGIG (reference sequence). The CDR3 sequence is 15 residues long. The CDR3 region is CALIGSIRERYGYTF. The CDR3 DNA reads as TGTGCCTTAATAGGATCAATCAGGGAGCGGTATGGCTACACCTTC.